The clone carrying this T cell receptor (beta chain) has only one observation. The sample belongs to a study of cytomegalovirus exposure and HLA in healthy donors. PCR amplification relied on 60 Vbeta primers (plus 13 Jbeta primers). Clones were read by immunoSEQ multiplex PCR, and TCRdb kept only the in-frame ones, dropping some. Of about 200,000 clones in the sample, approximately 86% were seen once. The CDR3 is 17 residues long. The clonotype comes from a woman aged 25 to 39 in good health and CMV-seronegative. The specimen was PBMCs. V gene TRBV7-5 combines with J gene TRBJ1-5; the D call of TRBD1 is as the table states it, not checked on the DNA. TRBV7-5 is assigned pseudogene status. CDR3 loop: CARSLGGGRGSNQPQHF. CDR3 DNA: TGTGCCAGAAGCTTAGGCGGAGGCAGGGGCTCCAATCAGCCCCAGCATTTT.